The present T cell receptor (beta chain) was sequenced within a study of identical twins. Study results and caveats: Insertions ran lower in abundant cord blood beta clonotypes, though not in memory repertoires.

Of note for this clonotype: Its target is not known.

Healthy Caucasians, and only they, were the donors. Germline values: CDR1 MNHEY, CDR2 SVGEGT. V lost 6 bases, J lost 0 bases, and 11 bases lay in between. CDR3 size: 14 residues. Unique molecular identifiers were in the cDNA, with template-switch universal primer binding. Using its own MiXCR run on the 5' RACE reads, TCRdb lists one record per CDR3 protein. The sample holds 350,000 to 600,000 distinct CDR3 sequences, 14% seen once. These data were also reused for a study on yellow fever vaccine responses in identical twins. That study reports: Vaccine-induced T cell responses in twins were reportedly observed to appear partly convergent, partly personalized.

This TCR came from a woman aged 18-29 years in good health. The chain has TRBV6-2 or TRBV6-3 and TRBJ2-5; no reliable D call. Sequencing was performed on CD4+ T cells sorted from blood. The CDR3 region has the DNA TGTGCCAGCAGCCCCACACCGTACCAAGAGACCCAGTACTTC. This gives the protein CASSPTPYQETQYF.